This TCR beta chain was obtained from a study of blood T cells in healthy people across ages. Caucasian individuals from Russia who were healthy and aged roughly 6 to 90 acted as donors. Combining a sample-barcoded 5' primer with a J-beta primer mix, a second PCR ran for about 7 to 11 cycles. TCRdb recomputed calls from the 5' RACE reads with MiXCR, one row per CDR3 protein. The sample gives around 1,500,000 distinct CDR3 sequences, about 30% of which show up once; 7% to 9% is in the top ten. The table lists this clonotype with many counts. Its target is not known. V was pared by 5 bases and J by 2 bases, with 11 bases between. The germline V gene encodes CDR1 SQVTM and CDR2 ANQGSEA. This CDR3 is built from 13 residues. The study's findings and limits: Estimates based on one million T cells were treated as lower bounds.

The receptor was derived from a woman in her thirties in good health. This rearrangement joins TRBV29-1 to TRBJ2-3; no definite D call. The source material was blood. CDR3 loop: CSVRGGLTDTQYF. Here the CDR3 DNA reads TGCAGCGTTCGCGGCGGCCTCACAGATACGCAGTATTTT.